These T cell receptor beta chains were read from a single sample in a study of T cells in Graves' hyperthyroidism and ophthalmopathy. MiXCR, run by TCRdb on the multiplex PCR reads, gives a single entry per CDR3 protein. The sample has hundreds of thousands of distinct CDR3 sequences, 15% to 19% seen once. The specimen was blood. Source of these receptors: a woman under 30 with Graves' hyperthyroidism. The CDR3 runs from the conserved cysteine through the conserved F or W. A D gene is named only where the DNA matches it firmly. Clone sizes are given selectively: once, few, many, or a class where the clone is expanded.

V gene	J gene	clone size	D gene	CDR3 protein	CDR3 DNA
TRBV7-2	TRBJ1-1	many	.	CASSLVGAEAFF	TGTGCCAGCAGCTTAGTTGGGGCTGAAGCTTTCTTT
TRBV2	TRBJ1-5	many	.	CASRKGGNSNQPQHF	TGTGCCAGCAGAAAAGGAGGGAATAGCAATCAGCCCCAGCATTTT
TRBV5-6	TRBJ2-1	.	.	CASGQAGKSYEQFF	TGTGCCAGCGGCCAGGCAGGGAAGAGCTATGAGCAGTTCTTC
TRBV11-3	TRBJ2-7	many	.	CASSPDIRGSEQYF	TGTGCCAGCAGCCCGGACATAAGAGGCTCCGAGCAGTACTTC
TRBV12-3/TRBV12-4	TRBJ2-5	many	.	CASSFRPQETQYF	TGTGCCAGCAGTTTCAGGCCCCAAGAGACCCAGTACTTC
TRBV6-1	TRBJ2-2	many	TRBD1	CASRLQGANTGELFF	TGTGCCAGCAGACTACAGGGGGCGAACACCGGGGAGCTGTTTTTT
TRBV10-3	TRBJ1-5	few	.	CAISESFVNQPQHF	TGTGCCATCAGTGAGTCGTTTGTAAATCAGCCCCAGCATTTT
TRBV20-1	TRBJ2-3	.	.	CSAPGRASTDTQYF	TGCAGTGCTCCCGGCAGGGCTAGCACAGATACGCAGTATTTT
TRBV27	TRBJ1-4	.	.	CASSLRWSGGGTPTNEKLFF	TGTGCCAGCAGTTTAAGGTGGTCGGGAGGGGGAACGCCAACTAATGAAAAACTGTTTTTT
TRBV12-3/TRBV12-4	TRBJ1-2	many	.	CASSLVGLDYGYTF	TGTGCCAGCAGTTTAGTAGGGTTGGACTATGGCTACACCTTC
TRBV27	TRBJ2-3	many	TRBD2	CASSLTSGSGNTQYF	TGTGCCAGCAGTTTGACTAGCGGGAGTGGTAATACGCAGTATTTT
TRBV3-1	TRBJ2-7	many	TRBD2	CASSQVLAGVEQYF	TGTGCCAGCAGCCAAGTTCTAGCGGGAGTCGAGCAGTACTTC
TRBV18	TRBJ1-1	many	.	CASSPNPGLNTEAFF	TGTGCCAGCTCACCAAATCCGGGGTTGAACACTGAAGCTTTCTTT
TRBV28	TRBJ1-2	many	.	CASRYSGTPYGYTF	TGTGCCAGCAGATACTCTGGTACCCCCTATGGCTACACCTTC
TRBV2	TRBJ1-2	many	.	CASSEGLLVYGYTF	TGTGCCAGCAGTGAGGGTCTTTTAGTGTATGGCTACACCTTC
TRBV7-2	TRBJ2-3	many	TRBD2	CASSSGGAVDTQYF	TGTGCCAGCAGCAGCGGGGGGGCCGTAGATACGCAGTATTTT
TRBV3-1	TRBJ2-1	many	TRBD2	CASSRRAGASYNEQFF	TGTGCCAGCAGCCGACGAGCGGGAGCCTCCTACAATGAGCAGTTCTTC
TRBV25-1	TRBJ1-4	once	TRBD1	CASSELTGEANEKLFF	TGTGCCAGCAGTGAACTAACAGGGGAAGCTAATGAAAAACTGTTTTTT
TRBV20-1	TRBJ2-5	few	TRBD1	CSAARDRGVETQYF	TGCAGTGCTGCCCGGGACAGAGGGGTTGAGACCCAGTACTTC
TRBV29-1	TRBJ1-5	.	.	CSAKQRFLNQPQHF	TGCAGCGCTAAACAGCGATTTCTCAATCAGCCCCAGCATTTT
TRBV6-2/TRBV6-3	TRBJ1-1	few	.	CASLRSADTEAFF	TGTGCCAGCCTCAGGAGTGCCGACACTGAAGCTTTCTTT
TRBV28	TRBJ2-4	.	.	CASSLWPHHSPTEKGAKNIQYF	TGTGCCAGCAGTCTTTGGCCCCACCATTCCCCGACAGAGAAAGGAGCCAAAAACATTCAGTACTTC
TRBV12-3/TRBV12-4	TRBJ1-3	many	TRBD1	CASSRGGTVSGNTIYF	TGTGCCAGCAGTCGAGGGGGCACCGTCTCTGGAAACACCATATATTTT
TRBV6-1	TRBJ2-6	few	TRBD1	CASASPGQGAGANVLTF	TGTGCCAGCGCCTCTCCGGGACAGGGTGCTGGGGCCAACGTCCTGACTTTC
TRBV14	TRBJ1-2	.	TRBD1	CASSPQGAGGYTF	TGTGCCAGCAGCCCCCAGGGGGCCGGGGGCTACACCTTC
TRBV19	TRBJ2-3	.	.	CASSIRHETPDTQYF	TGTGCCAGTAGTATTCGCCACGAGACGCCCGATACGCAGTATTTT
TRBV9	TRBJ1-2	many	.	CASSAETTAFYGYTF	TGTGCCAGCAGCGCCGAAACCACAGCGTTCTATGGCTACACCTTC
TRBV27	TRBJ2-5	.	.	CASSLTLGQLETQYF	TGTGCCAGCAGTTTAACCTTAGGACAGCTAGAGACCCAGTACTTC
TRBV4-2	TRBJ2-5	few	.	CASSQGVGAETQYF	TGTGCCAGCAGCCAAGGGGTAGGGGCAGAGACCCAGTACTTC
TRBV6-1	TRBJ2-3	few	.	CASSEGPGGGTDTQYF	TGTGCCAGCTCTGAAGGACCAGGTGGAGGCACAGATACGCAGTATTTT
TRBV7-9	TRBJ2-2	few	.	CASSLDGRSTGELFF	TGTGCCAGCAGCTTAGACGGACGTAGCACCGGGGAGCTGTTTTTT
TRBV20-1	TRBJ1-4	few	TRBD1	CSAGTGGTTNEKLFF	TGCAGTGCTGGGACAGGGGGCACAACTAATGAAAAACTGTTTTTT
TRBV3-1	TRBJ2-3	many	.	CASSQGYTSDTQYF	TGTGCCAGCAGCCAAGGGTACACTTCAGATACGCAGTATTTT
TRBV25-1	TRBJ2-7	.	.	CASSEYLRYEQYF	TGTGCCAGCAGTGAATATCTGAGATACGAGCAGTACTTC
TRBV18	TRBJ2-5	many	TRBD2	CASSPRLAANIEQETQYF	TGTGCCAGCTCACCACGACTAGCGGCTAATATTGAACAAGAGACCCAGTACTTC
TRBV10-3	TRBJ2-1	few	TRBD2	CAISGAREAFF	TGTGCCATCAGTGGTGCGCGGGAGGCGTTCTTC
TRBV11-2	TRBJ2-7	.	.	CASSVLGMGRGPSYEQYF	TGTGCCAGCAGCGTTCTCGGGATGGGCCGGGGTCCCTCCTACGAGCAGTACTTC
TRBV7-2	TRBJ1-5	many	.	CASSLGRGRNSNQPQHF	TGTGCCAGCAGCTTAGGAAGGGGACGGAATAGCAATCAGCCCCAGCATTTT
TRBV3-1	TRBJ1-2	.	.	CASSPHLSGLGYTF	TGTGCCAGCAGCCCCCACCTGTCAGGGCTTGGCTACACCTTC
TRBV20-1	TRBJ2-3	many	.	CSARTIGSTDTQYF	TGCAGTGCTAGAACCATTGGAAGCACAGATACGCAGTATTTT
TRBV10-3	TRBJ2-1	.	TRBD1	CAITGTGTYNEQFF	TGTGCCATCACCGGGACAGGGACCTACAATGAGCAGTTCTTC
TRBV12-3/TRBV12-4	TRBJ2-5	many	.	CASSPGARQETQYF	TGTGCCAGCAGTCCCGGGGCGCGTCAAGAGACCCAGTACTTC
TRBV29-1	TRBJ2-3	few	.	CSVVSRSTDTQYF	TGCAGCGTTGTGTCCCGTAGCACAGATACGCAGTATTTT
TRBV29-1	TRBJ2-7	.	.	CSVASQGPGYEQYF	TGCAGCGTCGCTTCACAGGGTCCGGGCTACGAGCAGTACTTC
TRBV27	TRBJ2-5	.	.	CASSLSFGDRTEETQYF	TGTGCCAGCAGTTTATCTTTCGGGGACCGGACGGAAGAGACCCAGTACTTC
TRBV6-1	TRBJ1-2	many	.	CASSPYSPGLSNYGYTF	TGTGCCAGCAGTCCTTATTCTCCGGGCCTATCTAACTATGGCTACACCTTC
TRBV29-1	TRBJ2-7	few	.	CSVARGAEQYF	TGCAGCGTCGCGAGGGGGGCCGAGCAGTACTTC
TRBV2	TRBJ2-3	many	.	CASIEYTDTQYF	TGTGCCAGCATCGAGTACACAGATACGCAGTATTTT
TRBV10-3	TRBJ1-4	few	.	CAISDKGGGEKLFF	TGTGCCATCAGTGATAAGGGAGGTGGAGAAAAACTGTTTTTT
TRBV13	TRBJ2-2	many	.	CASSEDANTGELFF	TGTGCCAGCAGCGAAGACGCGAACACCGGGGAGCTGTTTTTT
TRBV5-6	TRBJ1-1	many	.	CASPGGQAAEAFF	TGTGCCAGCCCCGGTGGGCAGGCCGCCGAAGCTTTCTTT
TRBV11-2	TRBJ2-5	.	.	CASSSAGTTKETQYF	TGTGCCAGCAGCTCCGCCGGGACGACAAAAGAGACCCAGTACTTC
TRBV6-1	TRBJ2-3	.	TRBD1	CASSAGTAGTDTQYF	TGTGCCAGCAGTGCCGGGACAGCCGGCACAGATACGCAGTATTTT